These T cell receptor beta chains were read from a single sample in a study of T cell repertoires in cytomegalovirus infection. Each CDR3 protein gets one entry after TCRdb re-called the reads with MiXCR. The sample consists of around 300,000 distinct CDR3 sequences, roughly 25% of them appearing once. The sequencing sample was made of PBMCs. All receptors come from a human donor in good health (CMV status not recorded). Some clones in this sample may be carry-over from other donors' samples. Both conserved end residues are trimmed from each CDR3. Each record gives: J gene, CDR3 length, V gene, CDR3 protein.

TRBJ1-4	12	TRBV11-2	ASTPAATNEKLF
TRBJ2-1	13	TRBV19	ASTPDRGSYNEQF
TRBJ2-3	11	TRBV2	ASSRLRTDTQY
TRBJ1-2	13	TRBV7-9	ASSFSGTGGYGYT
TRBJ2-5	11	TRBV5-6	ASSLGPVLAQY
TRBJ2-5	13	TRBV11-2	ASSLGGLGKETQY
TRBJ2-5	14	TRBV18	ASSPTQRRYQETQY
TRBJ2-5	11	TRBV20-1	SARWTGAETQY
TRBJ2-1	14	TRBV6-1	ASSDLAGNSYNEQF
TRBJ2-1	12	TRBV19	ASSTGFEYNEQF
TRBJ2-7	14	TRBV11-2	ASSDIRGKTSYEQY
TRBJ2-4	15	TRBV7-9	ASSLGTGPLAKNIQY
TRBJ2-3	14	TRBV7-8	ASSPPGRARRDTQY
TRBJ2-5	11	TRBV7-7	ASSKDRGKTQY
TRBJ1-1	11	TRBV14	ASSQDMNTEAF
TRBJ1-5	12	TRBV5-6	ASSLGGEGQPQH
TRBJ2-4	14	TRBV6-6	ASSYSGGLAKNIQY
TRBJ2-5	13	TRBV18	ASSPPNRGRETQY
TRBJ2-7	11	TRBV6-1	ASSNQSYRNPD
TRBJ2-7	11	TRBV7-2	ASSPTRGREQY
TRBJ1-2	12	TRBV7-2	ASSFDRGMYGYT
TRBJ2-7	12	TRBV7-2	ASSFIGPGSQQY